This is a list of T cell receptor beta chains from one sample in a study of identical twins. TCRdb independently ran MiXCR on the 5' RACE reads; one entry per CDR3 protein. This sample has about 280,000 distinct CDR3 sequences, with around 8.8% found just once. This same sample was also part of a study on yellow fever vaccine responses in identical twins.

Material: memory (CD45RO+) T cells sorted from blood. These receptors originate from a woman aged 18 to 35 in good health. Each CDR3 is given with its conserved first and last residue. The D gene is left open where the match is weak. The size of a clone is reported for some rows only, either as once, few or many, or as a class for expanded clones.

>-|TRBJ2-7|TRBV20-1|-
TGCAGTGCTAGTTCCGGGAGTGGGTACGAGCAGTACTTC
CSASSGSGYEQYF
>many|TRBJ2-2|TRBV4-1|TRBD1
TGCGCCAGCAGCCCCCAACCGAGGGGGCTTGGGACCGGGGAGCTGTTTTTT
CASSPQPRGLGTGELFF
>-|TRBJ1-1|TRBV10-3|-
TGTGCCATCAGCCCAGCTACAGGGACTGCTGAAGCTTTCTTT
CAISPATGTAEAFF
>few|TRBJ2-4|TRBV10-3|TRBD2
TGTGCCATCAGTAGCGGGGAGACAGCCAAAAACATTCAGTACTTC
CAISSGETAKNIQYF
>many|TRBJ1-2|TRBV29-1|-
TGCAGCGTTCCCGTGGGGGCTTCGAACTATGGCTACACCTTC
CSVPVGASNYGYTF
>-|TRBJ2-1|TRBV20-1|-
TGCAGTGCAAACCCTCGAGGGACCTTCAATGAGCAGTTCTTC
CSANPRGTFNEQFF
>few|TRBJ2-1|TRBV28|TRBD2
TGTGCCAGCAGTTTAGGTAGCGGGAGAAGCGACAATGAGCAGTTCTTC
CASSLGSGRSDNEQFF
>few|TRBJ2-1|TRBV6-2/TRBV6-3|-
TGTGCCAGCAGCCCCCTTGCGGGGCTACTTTACAATGAGCAGTTCTTC
CASSPLAGLLYNEQFF
>-|TRBJ1-2|TRBV9|-
TGTGCCAGCAGCCGGGATGCAGGGAGGTCCCCTGGCTACACCTTC
CASSRDAGRSPGYTF
>few|TRBJ2-5|TRBV18|-
TGTGCCAGCTCACGGGTTCAACAGGAGACCCAGTACTTC
CASSRVQQETQYF
>few|TRBJ2-2|TRBV11-2|TRBD2
TGTGCCAGCAGCCCAAGGACTAGCGGGGGGTCGAACACCGGGGAGCTGTTTTTT
CASSPRTSGGSNTGELFF
>-|TRBJ2-3|TRBV27|TRBD2
TGTGCCAGCAGACCAGCGGGGGGGCCAGATACGCGGTATTTT
CASRPAGGPDTRYF
>few|TRBJ1-1|TRBV12-5|-
TGTGCTAGTGGTTTGGTACGGGCAGGGATGTTCACTGAAGCTTTCTTT
CASGLVRAGMFTEAFF
>-|TRBJ2-7|TRBV27|-
TGTGCCAGCAGTTTATACCCAGGGGCTAGCTACGAGCAGTACTTC
CASSLYPGASYEQYF
>many|TRBJ1-1|TRBV27|-
TGTGCCAGCAGATCCCGGGACCCCGGGCGTGGAGCTTTCTTT
CASRSRDPGRGAFF
>few|TRBJ2-1|TRBV2|-
TGTGCCAGCAGAGTGAATCCGGGGGCTGCCGGATATGAGCAGTTCTTC
CASRVNPGAAGYEQFF
>many|TRBJ2-7|TRBV5-1|-
TGCGCCAGCAGCTTTGTTTTGTACGCAAGTGAGCAGTACTTC
CASSFVLYASEQYF
>-|TRBJ2-2|TRBV18|-
TGTGCCAGCTCACGTAGGGAATCGAACACCGGGGAGCTGTTTTTT
CASSRRESNTGELFF
>many|TRBJ2-5|TRBV27|-
TGTGCCAGCAGTTTTTTCAGGGGTTCAGAGACCCAGTACTTC
CASSFFRGSETQYF
>few|TRBJ1-5|TRBV6-1|-
TGTGCCAGCAGTGGAATCGGGTCCCCGGGAAATCAGCCCCAGCATTTT
CASSGIGSPGNQPQHF
>few|TRBJ2-5|TRBV28|-
TGTGCCAGCAGTTTAGGGTTATCGCGGGGAGAGACCCAGTACTTC
CASSLGLSRGETQYF
>few|TRBJ2-3|TRBV14|TRBD1
TGTGCCAGCAGCCAAAGGGACAGGGCCGGGACAGATACGCAGTATTTT
CASSQRDRAGTDTQYF